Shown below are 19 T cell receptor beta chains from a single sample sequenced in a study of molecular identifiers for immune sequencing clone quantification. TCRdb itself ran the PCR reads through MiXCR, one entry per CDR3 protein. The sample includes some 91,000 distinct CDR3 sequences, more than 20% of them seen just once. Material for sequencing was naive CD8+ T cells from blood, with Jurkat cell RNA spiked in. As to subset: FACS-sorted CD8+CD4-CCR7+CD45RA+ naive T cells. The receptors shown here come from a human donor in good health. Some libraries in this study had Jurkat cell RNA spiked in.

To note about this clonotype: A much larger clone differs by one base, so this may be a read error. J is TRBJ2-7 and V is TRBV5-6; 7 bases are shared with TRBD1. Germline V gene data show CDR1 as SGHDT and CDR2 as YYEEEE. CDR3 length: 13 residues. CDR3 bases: TGTACCAGCAGCGTCGGACAGGCCTACGAGCAGTACTTC. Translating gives CTSSVGQAYEQYF.

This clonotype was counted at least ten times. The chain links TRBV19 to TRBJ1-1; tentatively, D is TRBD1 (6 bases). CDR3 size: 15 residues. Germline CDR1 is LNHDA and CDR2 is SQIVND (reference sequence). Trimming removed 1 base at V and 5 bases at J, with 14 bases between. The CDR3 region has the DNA TGTGCCAGTAGTATAGCCTCAAGGGGGGTGACTGAAGCTTTCTTT. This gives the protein CASSIASRGVTEAFF.

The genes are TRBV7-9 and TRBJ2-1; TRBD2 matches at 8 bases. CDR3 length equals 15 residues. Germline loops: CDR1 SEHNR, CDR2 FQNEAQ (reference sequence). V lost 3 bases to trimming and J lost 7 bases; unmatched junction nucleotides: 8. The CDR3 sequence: CASSFRLASLNEQFF. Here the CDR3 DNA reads TGTGCCAGCAGCTTCAGACTAGCGTCTCTAAATGAGCAGTTCTTC.

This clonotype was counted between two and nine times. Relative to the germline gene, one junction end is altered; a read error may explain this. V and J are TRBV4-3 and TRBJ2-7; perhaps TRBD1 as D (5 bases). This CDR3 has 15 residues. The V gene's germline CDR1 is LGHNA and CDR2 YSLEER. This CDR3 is CAGSQEQDSSYEQYF. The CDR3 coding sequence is TGCGCCGGCAGCCAAGAACAGGATTCCTCCTACGAGCAGTACTTC.

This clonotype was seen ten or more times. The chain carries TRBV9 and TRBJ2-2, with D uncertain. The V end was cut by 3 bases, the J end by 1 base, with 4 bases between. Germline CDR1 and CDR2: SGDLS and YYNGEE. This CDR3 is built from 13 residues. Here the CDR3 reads CASSGRNTGELFF. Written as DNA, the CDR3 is TGTGCCAGCAGCGGACGGAACACCGGGGAGCTGTTTTTT.

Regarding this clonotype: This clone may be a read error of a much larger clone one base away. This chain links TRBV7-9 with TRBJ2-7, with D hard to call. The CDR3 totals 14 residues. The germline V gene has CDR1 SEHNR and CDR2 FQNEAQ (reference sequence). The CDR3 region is CACSLEALLGEQYF. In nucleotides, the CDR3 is TGTGCCTGCAGCTTAGAGGCCCTCCTGGGCGAGCAGTACTTC.

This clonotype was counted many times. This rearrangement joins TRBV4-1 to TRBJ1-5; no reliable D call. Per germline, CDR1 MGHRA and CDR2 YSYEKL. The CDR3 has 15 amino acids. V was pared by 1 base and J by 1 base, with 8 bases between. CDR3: CASSQVAGSNQPQHF. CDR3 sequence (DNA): TGCGCCAGCAGCCAAGTGGCCGGGAGCAATCAGCCCCAGCATTTT.

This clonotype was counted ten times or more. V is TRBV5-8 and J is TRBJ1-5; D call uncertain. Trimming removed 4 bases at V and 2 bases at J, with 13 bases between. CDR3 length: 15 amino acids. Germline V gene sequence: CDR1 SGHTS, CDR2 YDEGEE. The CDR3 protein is CASSQRRDGNQPQHF. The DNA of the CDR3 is TGTGCCAGCAGCCAACGAAGGGATGGCAATCAGCCCCAGCATTTT.

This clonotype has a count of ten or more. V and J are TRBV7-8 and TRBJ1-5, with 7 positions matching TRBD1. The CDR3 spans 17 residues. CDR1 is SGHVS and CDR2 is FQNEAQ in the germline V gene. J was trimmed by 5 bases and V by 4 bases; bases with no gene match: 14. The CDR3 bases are TGTGCCAGCAGCTCGTATGGCGGACCAGGGGGTGATCAGCCCCAGCATTTT. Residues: CASSSYGGPGGDQPQHF.

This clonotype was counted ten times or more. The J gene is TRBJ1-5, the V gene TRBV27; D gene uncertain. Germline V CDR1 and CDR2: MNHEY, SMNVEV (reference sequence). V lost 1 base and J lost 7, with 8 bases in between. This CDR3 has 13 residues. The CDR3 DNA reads TGTGCCAGCAGTTTATTGGGAGGGCAGCCCCAGCATTTT. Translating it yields CASSLLGGQPQHF.

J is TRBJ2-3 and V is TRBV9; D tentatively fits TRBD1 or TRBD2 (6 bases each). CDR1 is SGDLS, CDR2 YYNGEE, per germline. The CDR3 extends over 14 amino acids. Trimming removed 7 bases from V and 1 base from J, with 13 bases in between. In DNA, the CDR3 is TGTGCCAGCGCACTCGGGGGCTGCACAGATACGCAGTATTTT. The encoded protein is CASALGGCTDTQYF.

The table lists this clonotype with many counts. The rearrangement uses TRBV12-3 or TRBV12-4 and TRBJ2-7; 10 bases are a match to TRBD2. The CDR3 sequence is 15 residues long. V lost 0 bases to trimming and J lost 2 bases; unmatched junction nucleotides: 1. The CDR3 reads CASSLALAGAYEQYF. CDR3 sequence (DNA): TGTGCCAGCAGTTTAGCTCTAGCGGGAGCCTACGAGCAGTACTTC.

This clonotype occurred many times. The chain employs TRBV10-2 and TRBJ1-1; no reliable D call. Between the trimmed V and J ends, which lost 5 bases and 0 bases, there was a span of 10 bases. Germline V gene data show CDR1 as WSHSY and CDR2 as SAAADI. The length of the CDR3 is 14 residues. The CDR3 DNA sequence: TGCGCCAGCAGTCTTTCTCGTATGAACACTGAAGCTTTCTTT. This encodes CASSLSRMNTEAFF.

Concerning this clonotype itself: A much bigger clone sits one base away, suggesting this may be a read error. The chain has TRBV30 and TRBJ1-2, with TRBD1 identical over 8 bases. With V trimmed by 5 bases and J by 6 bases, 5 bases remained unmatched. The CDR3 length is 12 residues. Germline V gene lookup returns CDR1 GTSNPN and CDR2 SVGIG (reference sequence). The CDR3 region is CAWDRGNHGYTF. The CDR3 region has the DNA TGTGCCTGGGACAGGGGAAACCATGGCTACACCTTC. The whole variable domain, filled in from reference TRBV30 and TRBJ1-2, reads SQTIHQWPATLVQPVGSPLSLECTVEGTSNPNLYWYRQAAGRGLQLLFYSVGIGQISSEVPQNLSASRPQDRQFILSSKKLLLSDSGFYLCAWDRGNHGYTFGSGTRLTVV.

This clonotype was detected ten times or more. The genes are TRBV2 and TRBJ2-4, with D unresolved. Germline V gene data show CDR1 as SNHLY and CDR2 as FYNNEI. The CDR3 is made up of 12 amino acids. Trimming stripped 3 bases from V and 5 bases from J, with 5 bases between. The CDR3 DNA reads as TGTGCCAGCAGTGAGGACGAAAACATTCAGTACTTC. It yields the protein CASSEDENIQYF.

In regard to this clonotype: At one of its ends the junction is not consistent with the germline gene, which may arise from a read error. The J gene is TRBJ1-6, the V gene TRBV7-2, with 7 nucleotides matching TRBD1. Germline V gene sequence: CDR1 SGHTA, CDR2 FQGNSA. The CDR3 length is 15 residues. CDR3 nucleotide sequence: TGTGCCCGCAGCGTAGGCTCGGGACAGACTTCACCCCTCCACTTT. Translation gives CARSVGSGQTSPLHF.

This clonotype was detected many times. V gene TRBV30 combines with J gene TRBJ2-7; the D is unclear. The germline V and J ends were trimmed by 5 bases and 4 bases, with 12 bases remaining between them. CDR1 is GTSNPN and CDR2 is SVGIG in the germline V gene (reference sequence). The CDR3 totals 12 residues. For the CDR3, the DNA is TGTGCCTGGTCGTCTCCGTATTACGAGCAGTACTTC. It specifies CAWSSPYYEQYF. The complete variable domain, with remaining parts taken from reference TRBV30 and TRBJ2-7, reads SQTIHQWPATLVQPVGSPLSLECTVEGTSNPNLYWYRQAAGRGLQLLFYSVGIGQISSEVPQNLSASRPQDRQFILSSKKLLLSDSGFYLCAWSSPYYEQYFGPGTRLTVT.

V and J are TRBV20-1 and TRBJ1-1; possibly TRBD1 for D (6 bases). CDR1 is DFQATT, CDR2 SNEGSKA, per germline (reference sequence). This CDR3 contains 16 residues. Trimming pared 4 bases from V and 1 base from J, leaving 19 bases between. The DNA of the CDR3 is TGCAGTGCTAACCGACCGCCCGGACAGTCGAACACTGAAGCTTTCTTT. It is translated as CSANRPPGQSNTEAFF.

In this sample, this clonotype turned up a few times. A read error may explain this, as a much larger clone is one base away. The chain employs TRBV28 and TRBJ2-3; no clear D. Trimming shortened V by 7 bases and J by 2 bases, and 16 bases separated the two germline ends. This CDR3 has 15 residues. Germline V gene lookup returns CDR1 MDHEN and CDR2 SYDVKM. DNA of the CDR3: TGTGCCAGCACCCCCCTCGCAGACACCACAGATACGCAGTATTTT. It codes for CASTPLADTTDTQYF.